These 25 T cell receptor beta chains originate from one sample sequenced in a study of identical twins. TCRdb processed the 5' RACE reads anew with MiXCR; each CDR3 protein has one entry. The sample consists of roughly 1,500,000 distinct CDR3 sequences, 25% to 35% of them appearing once. Input material: cord blood. The receptors shown here come from a newborn girl in good health.

This clonotype was picked up a small number of times. The chain employs TRBV6-4 and TRBJ2-1; D may correspond to TRBD1 or TRBD2 (5 bases each). V gave up 0 bases and J gave up 5 bases, with 11 bases separating them. Germline V gene sequence: CDR1 MRHNA, CDR2 SNTAGT. CDR3 length equals 15 residues. CDR3 in amino acids: CASSDSILGHNEQFF. The CDR3 nucleotides read TGTGCCAGCAGTGACTCGATCTTGGGACACAATGAGCAGTTCTTC.

This clonotype was detected only once. The chain carries TRBV4-2 and TRBJ2-3, with 7 bases fitting TRBD2. Germline-derived CDR1 and CDR2 are LGHNA and YNFKEQ. V was pared by 0 bases and J by 4 bases, with 4 bases of the junction left unmatched. The CDR3 length is 15 residues. The chain's CDR3 is CASSQDPRGADTQYF. The CDR3 DNA sequence: TGTGCCAGCAGCCAAGATCCCCGGGGGGCAGATACGCAGTATTTT.

This clonotype turned up a few times. The rearrangement uses TRBV7-2 and TRBJ1-6, with D possibly being TRBD1 (5 bases). The CDR3 length is 14 residues. V lost 5 bases and J lost 7, with 12 bases in between. Germline CDR1 is SGHTA and CDR2 is FQGNSA. The CDR3 sequence is CASSARQSNSPLHF. The CDR3 region has the DNA TGTGCCAGCAGCGCCCGACAGAGCAATTCACCCCTCCACTTT.

This clonotype was picked up many times. Its ends do not fully match the called genes, so a read error is possible. The chain has TRBV6-2 or TRBV6-3 and TRBJ1-2; TRBD1 matches 8 bases. This CDR3 is 15 amino acids long. Germline V lookup: CDR1 MNHEY, CDR2 SVGEGT. The CDR3 nucleotides read TGTGCCAGCAGCTACTCCGGGACAGGAGCCTATGGCTACACCTTC. This codes for CASSYSGTGAYGYTF.

The sample holds a few counts of this clonotype. This sequence joins TRBV9 and TRBJ1-6, with D possibly matching TRBD1 (6 bases). Trimming took off 4 bases at V and 0 bases at J, with 11 bases between the two ends. This CDR3 spans 16 amino acids. Germline values: CDR1 SGDLS, CDR2 YYNGEE. CDR3 bases: TGTGCCAGCAGCACTGGACAGCGCTCCTATAATTCACCCCTCCACTTT. Its translation: CASSTGQRSYNSPLHF.

The chain carries TRBV28 and TRBJ2-4, with D uncertain. The CDR3 spans 15 residues. Germline-derived CDR1 and CDR2 are MDHEN and SYDVKM. Between the trimmed V and J ends, which lost 6 bases and 6 bases, there was a span of 18 bases. The CDR3 sequence: CASSLTTGLPNIQYF. The CDR3 DNA is TGTGCCAGCAGCTTAACAACGGGCCTACCAAACATTCAGTACTTC.

Concerning this clonotype: A junction boundary mismatches the germline segment, possibly from a read error. This chain links TRBV9 with TRBJ2-1; the D call may be TRBD1 or TRBD2 (6 bases each). The CDR3 is made up of 15 amino acids. Germline values: CDR1 SGDLS, CDR2 YYNGEE. The CDR3: CASSVTGAAYNGQFF. The CDR3 nucleotides are TGTGCCAGCAGCGTAACGGGGGCAGCCTACAATGGGCAGTTCTTC.

The V and J genes are TRBV10-3 and TRBJ2-7; D remains unclear. This CDR3 comprises 15 residues. The ends were cut back, 4 bases at V and 2 bases at J, with 15 bases in the middle. Germline CDR1 reads ENHRY; CDR2 reads SYGVKD. The CDR3 loop is CAISANIGPTYEQYF. CDR3 in DNA: TGTGCCATCAGTGCCAATATAGGACCTACCTACGAGCAGTACTTC.

The rearrangement joins TRBV20-1 to TRBJ2-7; D ambiguous. CDR3 length equals 11 residues. Germline values: CDR1 DFQATT, CDR2 SNEGSKA (reference sequence). V was shortened by 6 bases and J by 0 bases, with 6 bases between the two germline ends. CDR3 DNA sequence: TGCAGTGCGTACCTCTCCTACGAGCAGTACTTC. Its translation: CSAYLSYEQYF.

As regards this clonotype: Relative to the germline gene, one junction end is altered; a read error may explain this. The rearrangement joins TRBV7-8 to TRBJ1-2; TRBD1 agrees at 7 bases. CDR1 and CDR2 (germline): SGHVS, FQNEAQ. This CDR3 region has 16 residues. The CDR3 is CACSFTPTGPNYGYTF. CDR3 in DNA: TGTGCCTGCAGCTTTACCCCGACAGGGCCTAACTATGGCTACACCTTC.

V is TRBV10-3 and J is TRBJ1-2, with 7 bases fitting TRBD1. The CDR3 is 16 amino acids. Trimming at V came to 4 bases and at J to 1 base, leaving 9 bases not matched to a gene. Per the germline V gene, CDR1 is ENHRY and CDR2 is SYGVKD. The CDR3 region has the DNA TGTGCCATCAGTGGGGCGGAGGGGGCAGTTAACTATGGCTACACCTTC. It yields the protein CAISGAEGAVNYGYTF.

The chain is built from TRBV6-1 and TRBJ1-2; 8 bases match TRBD1. J lost 3 bases, V lost 1 base, and 10 bases had no gene match. CDR1 and CDR2 (germline): MNHNS, SASEGT. The CDR3 covers 17 residues. The CDR3 sequence is CASSEDLGTGADYGYTF. Here the CDR3 DNA reads TGTGCCAGCAGTGAAGATTTAGGGACAGGTGCCGACTATGGCTACACCTTC.

Details on this clonotype: One junction end disagrees with the germline gene, perhaps due to a read error. The chain is built from TRBV3-1 and TRBJ2-7; 8 bases are shared with TRBD1. CDR3 length: 15 amino acids. Germline assignment: CDR1 LGHDT and CDR2 YNNKEL (reference sequence). The CDR3 region is CASSDRDRTSYGQYF. For the CDR3, the DNA is TGTGCCAGCAGCGACCGGGACAGGACCTCCTACGGGCAGTACTTC.

The rearrangement uses TRBV9 and TRBJ1-2; TRBD1 aligns across 7 bases. Per the germline V gene, CDR1 is SGDLS and CDR2 is YYNGEE. This CDR3 is 18 amino acids long. With 0 bases clipped from V and 8 bases from J, the junction kept 19 bases outside the gene matches. The CDR3 region has the DNA TGTGCCAGCAGCGTAGGTGGAGGTCCGGGACAGATTGCGTCGGGCTACACCTTC. Encoded protein: CASSVGGGPGQIASGYTF.

The genes are TRBV29-1 and TRBJ1-1; 9 positions agree with TRBD1. V lost 7 bases and J lost 4; bases outside the gene matches: 4. Germline CDR1 and CDR2: SQVTM and ANQGSEA. The CDR3 covers 12 residues. CDR3 residues: CSAYRGRTEAFF. Written as DNA, the CDR3 is TGCAGCGCATACAGGGGGCGCACTGAAGCTTTCTTT.

This clonotype occurred many times. The gene calls are TRBV29-1 and TRBJ2-7; 7 bases align to TRBD1. The CDR3 sequence is 13 residues long. The germline V gene has CDR1 SQVTM and CDR2 ANQGSEA. The J segment lost 2 bases and the V segment lost 7 bases, leaving 8 bases of the junction unmatched. The CDR3, as DNA: TGCAGCGCCTTCCCGGGACAGACCTACGAGCAGTACTTC. This codes for CSAFPGQTYEQYF.

This clonotype was counted only a few times. The genes are TRBV7-9 and TRBJ1-4; D uncertain. Between the trimmed V and J ends, which lost 5 bases and 6 bases, there was a span of 16 bases. Germline V gene lookup returns CDR1 SEHNR and CDR2 FQNEAQ (reference sequence). This CDR3 is 15 amino acids long. For the CDR3, the DNA is TGTGCCAGCAGCCGTCGATATGAACCGGATGAAAAACTGTTTTTT. Its translation: CASSRRYEPDEKLFF. Full variable domain (rest looked up from reference TRBV7-9 and TRBJ1-4): DTGVSQNPRHKITKRGQNVTFRCDPISEHNRLYWYRQTLGQGPEFLTYFQNEAQLEKSRLLSDRFSAERPKGSFSTLEIQRTEQGDSAMYLCASSRRYEPDEKLFFGSGTQLSVL.

The genes are TRBV2 and TRBJ1-5; no reliable D call. V was pared by 1 base and J by 3 bases, with 4 bases between. The germline V gene has CDR1 SNHLY and CDR2 FYNNEI. The CDR3 extends over 13 amino acids. CDR3 loop: CASSEEVNQPQHF. The CDR3 bases are TGTGCCAGCAGTGAAGAGGTCAATCAGCCCCAGCATTTT.

The chain employs TRBV6-1 and TRBJ2-5; D gene ambiguous. The CDR3 spans 12 residues. CDR1 and CDR2 (germline): MNHNS, SASEGT. V was shortened by 4 bases and J by 11 bases, with 14 bases between the two germline ends. CDR3 sequence reads: CASSGSRNEQYF. Here the CDR3 DNA reads TGTGCCAGCAGTGGATCAAGGAATGAGCAGTACTTC.

The V and J genes are TRBV27 and TRBJ1-6, with 10 bases aligning to TRBD1. Germline CDR1 is MNHEY and CDR2 is SMNVEV (reference sequence). The CDR3 covers 16 residues. With V trimmed by 6 bases and J by 7 bases, 9 bases remained unmatched. The CDR3 reads CASSLRWGQGNSPLHF. The CDR3 DNA reads as TGTGCCAGCAGCCTCAGGTGGGGACAGGGGAATTCACCCCTCCACTTT.

V usage is TRBV20-1 and J usage is TRBJ2-4, with 8 bases lining up with TRBD1. From germline, CDR1 is DFQATT and CDR2 SNEGSKA (reference sequence). CDR3 length: 15 amino acids. V was clipped by 3 bases and J by 1 base; unmatched bases: 5. CDR3 DNA sequence: TGCAGTGCTAGGACAGGGGATGAGGCCAAAAACATTCAGTACTTC. Its translation: CSARTGDEAKNIQYF.

V and J are TRBV5-1 and TRBJ1-1; possible D gene TRBD1, 6 bases. Between the trimmed V and J ends, which lost 4 bases and 1 base, there was a span of 14 bases. This CDR3 comprises 15 residues. Germline loops: CDR1 SGHRS, CDR2 YFSETQ. CDR3 amino acids: CASSVWGLTNTEAFF. The DNA of the CDR3 is TGCGCCAGCAGCGTTTGGGGGCTCACGAACACTGAAGCTTTCTTT.

The V gene is TRBV6-2 or TRBV6-3, the J gene TRBJ2-7; D could derive from TRBD1 or TRBD2 (6 bases each). The CDR3 sequence is 14 residues long. The germline V gene has CDR1 MNHEY and CDR2 SVGEGT. V was shortened by 2 bases and J by 7 bases, with 15 bases between the two germline ends. This CDR3 reads CASSYRRGRNEQYF. Here the CDR3 DNA reads TGTGCCAGCAGTTACAGACGGGGGCGAAATGAGCAGTACTTC.

The chain combines TRBV6-1 with TRBJ1-5; 7 nucleotides line up with TRBD1. This CDR3 has 19 amino acids. Looked up from germline, CDR1 is MNHNS and CDR2 is SASEGT. The V and J ends lost 0 bases and 2 bases, in that order; junction bases with no gene match: 13. The CDR3 bases are TGTGCCAGCAGTGAAGCGCAGGACAGGTGGCTTCGGGGCAATCAGCCCCAGCATTTT. Protein sequence: CASSEAQDRWLRGNQPQHF.

The V call is TRBV6-1, the J call TRBJ1-2, with D unclear. The CDR3 totals 13 residues. The V gene's germline CDR1 is MNHNS and CDR2 SASEGT. Trimming removed 1 base at V and 4 bases at J, with 7 bases between. In DNA, the CDR3 is TGTGCCAGCAGTGAAGTCGACCGCTATGGCTACACCTTC. It specifies CASSEVDRYGYTF.